This T cell receptor beta chain is drawn from a study of tumor and adjacent non-tumor tissue in lung cancer. About the study: Histology: 12 adenocarcinoma, 2 squamous cell carcinoma, 1 small cell lung cancer. Study results and caveats: In normal lung, the top 100 clones were significantly more dominant than in tumor.

The template was RNA from unsorted bulk tissue. More than 3 cm separated this lung sample from the edge of the tumor. TCRbeta libraries were built with three rounds of nested PCR, modified from ARM-PCR. TCRdb processed the multiplex PCR reads anew with MiXCR; each CDR3 protein has one entry. Of approximately 90,000 distinct CDR3 sequences in the sample, 75% to 85% are singletons; the top ten hold around a fifth. The CDR3 runs to 15 residues. Germline CDR1 reads MDHEN; CDR2 reads SYDVKM. In regard to this clonotype: Its antigen is still unknown. An end of the junction differs from the germline gene, which may be a read error.

Sequenced sample: distant non-tumor lung tissue. The rearrangement joins TRBV28 to TRBJ2-1; D unclear. This clonotype was sampled from a woman in her 50s with non-small cell lung cancer. CDR3 sequence reads: CANSTPNGIYNEQFF. In DNA, the CDR3 is TGTGCCAACAGTACCCCCAATGGAATCTACAATGAGCAGTTCTTC.